A selection of T cell receptor beta chains follows, all from one sample in a study of technical replicates of blood from a few donors. The repertoire was sequenced with immunoSEQ multiplex PCR; TCRdb's copy has only in-frame clones and lacks some. The table shows more than 65,000 clones, with under 98% occurring only once. Sequenced input: T cells isolated from PBMCs. The receptor source for this set is a human donor in good health. Each CDR3 is given with its conserved first and last residue. The order of the fields is V gene, D gene, CDR3 protein. The D gene is left open where the match is weak.

>TRBV12-2|.
CASRLGLAGTDTQYF
>TRBV9|TRBD1
CASSTSDRASYYEQYF
>TRBV6-1|.
CASTPGVSYNEQFF
>TRBV29-1|.
CSLVKGSGTNEQFF
>TRBV11-2|.
CASSSDYRRMGEQFF
>TRBV19|.
CASSIVGLHNEQFF
>TRBV4-1|.
CASSHPGLGTEAFF
>TRBV7-3|TRBD2
CASSYLAGGPNTGELFF
>TRBV7-3|.
CASSLTHRLTGDSGANVLTF
>TRBV10-3|TRBD1
CAISEGQGIYGYTF
>TRBV11-2|.
CASSLVDSTLSGANVLTF
>TRBV6-6|TRBD2
CASSYSSGTSYNEQFF
>TRBV9|.
CASSPAQGLRNTIYF